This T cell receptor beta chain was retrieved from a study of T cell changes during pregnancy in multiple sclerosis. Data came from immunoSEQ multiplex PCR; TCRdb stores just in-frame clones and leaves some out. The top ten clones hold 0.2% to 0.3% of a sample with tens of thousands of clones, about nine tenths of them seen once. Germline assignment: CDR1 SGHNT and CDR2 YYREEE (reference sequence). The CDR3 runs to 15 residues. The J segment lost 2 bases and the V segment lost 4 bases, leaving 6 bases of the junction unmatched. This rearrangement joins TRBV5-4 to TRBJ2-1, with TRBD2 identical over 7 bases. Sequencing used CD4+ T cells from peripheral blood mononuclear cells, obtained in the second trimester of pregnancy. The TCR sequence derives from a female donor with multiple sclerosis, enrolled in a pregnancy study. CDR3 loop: CASSREDKAYNEQFF. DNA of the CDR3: TGTGCCAGCAGCCGGGAGGATAAGGCCTACAATGAGCAGTTCTTC.